The rows below give T cell receptor beta chains drawn from one sample of a study of blood T cell repertoires in COVID-19. Profiling relied on immunoSEQ multiplex PCR, and the TCRdb table lists in-frame clones only, not all of them. Here the sample spans fewer than 250,000 clones, around 89% being singletons. Input material: peripheral blood. Every receptor here comes from a woman in her 40s with acute or convalescent COVID-19. Both conserved end residues are trimmed from each CDR3.

V gene,CDR3 protein
TRBV2,ASRLAGGHSTDTQY
TRBV5-1,ASSLNIMTGSSGNTIY
TRBV20-1,SASGPGLYYNEQF
TRBV19,ARGQNSGNTIY
TRBV9,ASSVEQLNTEAF
TRBV6-5,ASTLRGEAF
TRBV6-5,ASSQTGNTGDEQF
TRBV5-4,ASSSGGPLNTEAF
TRBV2,ASSQSDRGFSEKLF
TRBV7-2,ASSLSTSGGSKNIQY
TRBV30,AWAMDRRLGGYT
TRBV3-1/TRBV3-2,ASSQAPGSYNEQF
TRBV4-2,ASSQVQQGASGNTIY
TRBV6-6,ASSPRFSLDRVDYGYT
TRBV6-4,ASRNNLNTEAF
TRBV1,TSSQDTGGKFEKLF
TRBV10-3,AISPPRDRVGVTSEKLF
TRBV7-8,ASSRRTGLPTNEKLF
TRBV6-5,ASYARGSQETQY
TRBV19,ASSREYSPLH
TRBV7-9,ASSLSGRANTGELF
TRBV6-6,ASSYPGANEQF
TRBV7-9,ASSLGAGENLNEKLF
TRBV6-4,ATRLGQGHGYT
TRBV7-5,ARTGCRGLTEAF
TRBV5-1,ASSLETANSPLH
TRBV10-3,AISYGQSNYGYT
TRBV5-1,ASSLALAVGANVLT
TRBV5-1,ASRSIQQGRNTEAF
TRBV9,ASSAPGGGAADTQY
TRBV12-3/TRBV12-4,ASSLGRGSGAF
TRBV19,ASSMWQGVVSNQPQH
TRBV7-2,ASSLGQQETQY
TRBV2,ASSPTSGVYNSPLH
TRBV7-2,ASSPDREPYTEAF
TRBV19,ASTRGAGNQPQH
TRBV5-8,ASYGGVVMNTEAF
TRBV7-2,ASSLQQSGNTIY
TRBV18,ASSPKETGGWGNQPQH
TRBV9,ASSTPEGGGRSDTQY
TRBV6-6,ASSPGTAKPGELYGYT
TRBV13,ASSLGEGETQY
TRBV4-2,ASSQYGTSGGPNTDTQY
TRBV24-1,ATSDLWGHGNTIY
TRBV27,ASSRQGLNYGYT
TRBV19,ASSITGYSEAF
TRBV10-3,AISERGQDYSGANVLT
TRBV2,ASTPSLGEGGRGYT
TRBV6-6,ASRALGTHYGYT
TRBV30,AWSPGGGQPQH
TRBV30,AWSTGTGNQPQH
TRBV9,ASSVVWGTSTDTQY
TRBV7-8,ASRIAGSGAHDTQY
TRBV14,ASSQDFMGRGDTEAF
TRBV10-2,ASTPMGGQTEAF
TRBV9,ASSFTSARADTQY
TRBV5-1,ASSLPFRGTEAF
TRBV24-1,ATSDLKGQGHSYNEQF
TRBV5-1,ASSVRGATNEKLF
TRBV30,AWSRVYTEAF